This T cell receptor (beta chain) originates from a study of blood T cell repertoires in COVID-19. Original handling: Using reference gene primer amplification, nucleated cell counts were estimated. Some clones are missing from TCRdb's copy, which holds only in-frame ones; the method was immunoSEQ multiplex PCR. That table furnishes V, J and clone size, whereas the DNA furnished D and trimming. The sample yields 100,000 to 150,000 clones, approximately 80% seen once. The origin of this receptor is a woman aged 45-65 years with acute or convalescent COVID-19. Sequencing was performed on peripheral blood.

The chain's CDR3 is CASSRQGNTEAFF. The CDR3 coding sequence is TGTGCCAGCAGCCGACAGGGTAACACTGAAGCTTTCTTT. The gene calls are TRBV3-1 (or the pseudogene TRBV3-2) and TRBJ1-1; 7 nucleotides line up with TRBD1. The germline V gene has CDR1 LGHDT and CDR2 YNNKEL (reference sequence). This CDR3 is 13 amino acids long. The V gene end was trimmed by 4 bases and the J gene end by 2 bases; junction bases not matched to a gene: 1.